This T cell receptor (beta chain) stems from a study of OX40 agonist ivuxolimab in advanced cancers. Background on the study: Ivuxolimab, an agonistic anti-OX40 (CD134) antibody, was given to patients. Of mixed ages from about 23 to 79 and averaging approximately 60 years, the group was roughly 85% male.

Here immunoSEQ multiplex PCR was the method, and the copy in TCRdb shows in-frame clones only, minus some. This sample yields 40,000 or so clones, of which approximately 86% are seen a single time; approximately 13% belongs to the top ten. The count of this clone is one. Trimming removed 3 bases at V and 0 bases at J, with 5 bases between. The germline V gene encodes CDR1 LGHNT and CDR2 FRNRAP. The CDR3 runs to 13 residues. This receptor was identified in an adult with an advanced solid tumor such as melanoma, head and neck, liver or kidney cancer. The material sequenced was CD4+ or CD8+ T cells sorted from blood, taken in a trial of the OX40 agonist ivuxolimab. The V and J genes are TRBV12-5 and TRBJ1-1; D unresolved. CDR3: CASGFSVNTEAFF. CDR3 nucleotide sequence: TGTGCTAGTGGTTTCTCCGTGAACACTGAAGCTTTCTTT.